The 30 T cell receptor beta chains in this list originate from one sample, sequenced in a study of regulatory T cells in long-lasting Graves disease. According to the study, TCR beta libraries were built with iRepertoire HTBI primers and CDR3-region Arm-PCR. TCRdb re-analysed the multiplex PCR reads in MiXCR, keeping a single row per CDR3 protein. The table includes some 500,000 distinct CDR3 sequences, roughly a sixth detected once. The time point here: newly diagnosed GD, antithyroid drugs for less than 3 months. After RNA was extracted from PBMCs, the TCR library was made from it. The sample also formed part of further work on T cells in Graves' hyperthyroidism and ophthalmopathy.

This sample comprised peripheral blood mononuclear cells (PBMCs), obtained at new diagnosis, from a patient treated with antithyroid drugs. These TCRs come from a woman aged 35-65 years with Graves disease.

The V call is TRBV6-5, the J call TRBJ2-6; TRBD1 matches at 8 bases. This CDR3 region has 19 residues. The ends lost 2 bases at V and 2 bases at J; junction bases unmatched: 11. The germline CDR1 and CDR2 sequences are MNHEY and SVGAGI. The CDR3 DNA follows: TGTGCCAGCAGTTACCTGGACAGGGAGCTATCGGCTGGGGCCAACGTCCTGACTTTC. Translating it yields CASSYLDRELSAGANVLTF.

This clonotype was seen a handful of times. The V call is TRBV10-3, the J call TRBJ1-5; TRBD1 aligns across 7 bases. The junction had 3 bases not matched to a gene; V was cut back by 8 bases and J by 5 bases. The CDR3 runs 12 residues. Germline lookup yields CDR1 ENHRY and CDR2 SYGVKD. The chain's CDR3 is CAISDRDQPQHF. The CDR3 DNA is TGTGCCATCTCTGACAGGGATCAGCCCCAGCATTTT.

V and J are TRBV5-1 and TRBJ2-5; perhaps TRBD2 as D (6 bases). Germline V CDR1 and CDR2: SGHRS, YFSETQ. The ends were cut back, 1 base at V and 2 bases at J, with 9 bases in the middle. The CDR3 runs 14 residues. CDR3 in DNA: TGCGCCAGCAGCTTGTCGCGGGGTCAAGAGACCCAGTACTTC. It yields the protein CASSLSRGQETQYF.

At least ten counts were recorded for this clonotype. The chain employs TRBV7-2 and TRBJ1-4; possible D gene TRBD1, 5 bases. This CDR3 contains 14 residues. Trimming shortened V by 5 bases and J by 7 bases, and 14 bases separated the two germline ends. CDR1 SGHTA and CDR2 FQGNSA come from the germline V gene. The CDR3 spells CASSQTGALEKLFF. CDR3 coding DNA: TGTGCCAGCAGCCAAACAGGTGCCCTTGAAAAACTGTTTTTT.

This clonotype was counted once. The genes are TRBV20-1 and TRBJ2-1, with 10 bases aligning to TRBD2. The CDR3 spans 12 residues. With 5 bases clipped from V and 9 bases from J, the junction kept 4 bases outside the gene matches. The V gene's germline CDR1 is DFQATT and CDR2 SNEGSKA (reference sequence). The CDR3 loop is CSADTSGIEQFF. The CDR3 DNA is TGCAGTGCTGATACTAGCGGGATTGAGCAGTTCTTC.

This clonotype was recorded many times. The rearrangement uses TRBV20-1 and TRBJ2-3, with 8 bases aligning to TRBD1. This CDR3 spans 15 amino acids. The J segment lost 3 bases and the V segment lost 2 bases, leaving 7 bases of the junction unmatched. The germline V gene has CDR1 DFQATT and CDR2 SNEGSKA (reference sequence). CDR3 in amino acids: CSARKSTGGTDTQYF. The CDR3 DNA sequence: TGCAGTGCTAGAAAGTCTACAGGGGGTACAGATACGCAGTATTTT.

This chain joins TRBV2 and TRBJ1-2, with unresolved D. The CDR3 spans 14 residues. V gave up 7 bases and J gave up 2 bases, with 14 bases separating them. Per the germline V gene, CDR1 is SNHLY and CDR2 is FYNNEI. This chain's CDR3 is CASILVTGNYGYTF. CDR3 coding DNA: TGTGCCAGCATTCTCGTGACCGGCAACTATGGCTACACCTTC.

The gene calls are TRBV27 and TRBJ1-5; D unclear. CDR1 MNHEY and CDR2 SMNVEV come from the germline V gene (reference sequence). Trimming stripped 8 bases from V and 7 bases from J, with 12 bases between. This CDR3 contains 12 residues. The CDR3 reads CASAPLGQPQHF. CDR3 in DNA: TGTGCCAGCGCCCCCCTTGGCCAGCCCCAGCATTTT.

CDR3 in amino acids: CASSAPPRGGYGYTF. CDR3 DNA: TGTGCCAGCAGTGCCCCTCCCAGGGGCGGCTATGGCTACACCTTC. The chain has TRBV6-1 and TRBJ1-2; tentative D call: TRBD1 (6 bases). The V gene lost 4 bases and the J gene lost 4 bases, with 16 bases spanning the gap. CDR1 and CDR2 (germline): MNHNS, SASEGT. CDR3 length equals 15 residues.

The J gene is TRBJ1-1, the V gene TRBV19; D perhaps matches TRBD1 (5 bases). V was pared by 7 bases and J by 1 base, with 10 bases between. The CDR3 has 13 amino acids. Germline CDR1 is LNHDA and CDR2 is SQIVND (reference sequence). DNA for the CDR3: TGTGCCAGTACGGCAGGGTGGAACACTGAAGCTTTCTTT. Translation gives CASTAGWNTEAFF.

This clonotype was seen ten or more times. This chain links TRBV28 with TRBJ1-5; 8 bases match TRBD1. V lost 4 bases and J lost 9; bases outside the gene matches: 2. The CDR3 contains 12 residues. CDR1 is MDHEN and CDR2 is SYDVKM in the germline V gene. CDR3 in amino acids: CASSSQGGPQHF. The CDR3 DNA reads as TGTGCCAGCAGTTCACAGGGGGGGCCCCAGCATTTT.

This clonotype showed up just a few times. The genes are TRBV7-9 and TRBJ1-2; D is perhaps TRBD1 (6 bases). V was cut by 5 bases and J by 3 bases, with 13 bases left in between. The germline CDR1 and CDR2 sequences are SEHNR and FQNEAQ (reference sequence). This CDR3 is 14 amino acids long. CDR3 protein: CASSPGAVDYGYTF. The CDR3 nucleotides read TGTGCCAGCAGCCCGGGGGCAGTGGACTATGGCTACACCTTC.

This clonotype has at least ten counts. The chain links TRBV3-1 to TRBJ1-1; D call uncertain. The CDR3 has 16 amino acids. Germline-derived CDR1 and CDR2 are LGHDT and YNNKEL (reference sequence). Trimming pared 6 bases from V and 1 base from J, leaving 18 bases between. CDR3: CASSLYSSYGNTEAFF. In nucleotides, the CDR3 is TGTGCCAGCAGTCTCTATTCCTCGTACGGGAACACTGAAGCTTTCTTT.

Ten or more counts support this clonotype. This chain's CDR3 is CASSLLGWGPGTEAFF. The CDR3, as DNA: TGCGCCAGCAGCCTACTCGGATGGGGGCCGGGCACTGAAGCTTTCTTT. The V call is TRBV5-1, the J call TRBJ1-1; the D gene is possibly TRBD1 (6 bases). Germline V gene sequence: CDR1 SGHRS, CDR2 YFSETQ. V lost 4 bases and J lost 4, with 20 bases in between. This CDR3 is 16 amino acids long.

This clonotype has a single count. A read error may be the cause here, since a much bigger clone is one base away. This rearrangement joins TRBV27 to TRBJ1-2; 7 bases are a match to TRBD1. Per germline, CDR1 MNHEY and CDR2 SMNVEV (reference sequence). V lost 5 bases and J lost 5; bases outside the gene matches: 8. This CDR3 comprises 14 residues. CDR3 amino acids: CASSEGTESYGYTF. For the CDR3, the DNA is TGTGCCAGCAGTGAAGGGACAGAGAGTTATGGCTACACCTTC.

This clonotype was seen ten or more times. DNA for the CDR3: TGTGCCAGCAGTCCTCGAATGGAAGGCACTGAAGCTTTCTTT. Protein product: CASSPRMEGTEAFF. The gene calls are TRBV12-3 or TRBV12-4 and TRBJ1-1; D gene ambiguous. Trimming cost V 5 bases and J 4 bases, with 14 bases left between them. The CDR3 totals 14 residues.

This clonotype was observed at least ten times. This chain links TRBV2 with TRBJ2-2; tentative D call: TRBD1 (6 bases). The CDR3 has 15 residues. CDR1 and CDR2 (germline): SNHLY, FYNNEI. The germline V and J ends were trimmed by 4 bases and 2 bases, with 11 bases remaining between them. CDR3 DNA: TGTGCCAGCAGTGCCTCCGGGACAAACACCGGGGAGCTGTTTTTT. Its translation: CASSASGTNTGELFF.

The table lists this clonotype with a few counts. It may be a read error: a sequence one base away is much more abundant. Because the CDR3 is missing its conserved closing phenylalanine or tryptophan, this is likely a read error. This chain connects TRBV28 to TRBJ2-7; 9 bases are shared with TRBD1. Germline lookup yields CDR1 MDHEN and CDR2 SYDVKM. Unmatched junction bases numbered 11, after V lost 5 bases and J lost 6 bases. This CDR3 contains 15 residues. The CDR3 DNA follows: TGTGCCAGCAGTCTACACTCAGGGACAGGGACCGAGCAGTACCTC. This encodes CASSLHSGTGTEQYL.

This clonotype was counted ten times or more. This CDR3 reads CASSLRLAGVEQYF. DNA of the CDR3: TGTGCCAGCAGCCTCCGTCTAGCGGGGGTCGAGCAGTACTTC. This chain uses TRBV3-1 with TRBJ2-7; 10 nucleotides agree with TRBD2. Germline V gene sequence: CDR1 LGHDT, CDR2 YNNKEL (reference sequence). J was trimmed by 6 bases and V by 4 bases; bases with no gene match: 6. This CDR3 has 14 amino acids.

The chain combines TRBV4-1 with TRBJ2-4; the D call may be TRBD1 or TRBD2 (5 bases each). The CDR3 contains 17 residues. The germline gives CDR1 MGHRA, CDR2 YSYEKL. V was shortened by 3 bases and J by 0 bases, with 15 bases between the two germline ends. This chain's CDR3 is CASSHLGRTEAKNIQYF. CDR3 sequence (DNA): TGCGCCAGCAGCCATCTGGGACGGACGGAAGCCAAAAACATTCAGTACTTC.

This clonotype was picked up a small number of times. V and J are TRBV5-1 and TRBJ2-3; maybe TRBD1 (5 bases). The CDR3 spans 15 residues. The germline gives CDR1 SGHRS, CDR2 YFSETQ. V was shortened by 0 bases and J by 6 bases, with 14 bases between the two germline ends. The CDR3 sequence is CASSLVGRVEDTQYF. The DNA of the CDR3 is TGCGCCAGCAGCTTGGTCGGCAGGGTGGAGGATACGCAGTATTTT.

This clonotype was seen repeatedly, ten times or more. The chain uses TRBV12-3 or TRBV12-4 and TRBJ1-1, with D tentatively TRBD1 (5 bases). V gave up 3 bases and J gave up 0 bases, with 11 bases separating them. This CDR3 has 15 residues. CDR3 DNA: TGTGCCAGCAGTTTTCAGGGCACTCTGAACACTGAAGCTTTCTTT. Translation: CASSFQGTLNTEAFF.

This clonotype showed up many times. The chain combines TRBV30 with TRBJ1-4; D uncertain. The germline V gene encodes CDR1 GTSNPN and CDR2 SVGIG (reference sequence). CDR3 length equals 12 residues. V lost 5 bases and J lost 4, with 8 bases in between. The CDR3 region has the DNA TGTGCCTGGCGCACCAATAATGAAAAACTGTTTTTT. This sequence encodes CAWRTNNEKLFF.

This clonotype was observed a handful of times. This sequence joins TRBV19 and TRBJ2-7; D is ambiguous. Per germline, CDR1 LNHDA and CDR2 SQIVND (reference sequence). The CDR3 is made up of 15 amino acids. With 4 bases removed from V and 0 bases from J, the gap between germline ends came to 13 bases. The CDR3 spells CASSRGTESSYEQYF. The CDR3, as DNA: TGTGCCAGTAGTAGGGGTACAGAGAGCTCCTACGAGCAGTACTTC.

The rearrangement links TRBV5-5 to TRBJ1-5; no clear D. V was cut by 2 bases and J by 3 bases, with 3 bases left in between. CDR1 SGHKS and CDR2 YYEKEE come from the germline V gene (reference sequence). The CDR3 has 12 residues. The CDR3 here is CASSFHNQPQHF. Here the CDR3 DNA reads TGTGCCAGCAGCTTTCACAATCAGCCCCAGCATTTT.

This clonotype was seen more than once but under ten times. The CDR3: CSVSGASNQPQHF. DNA of the CDR3: TGCAGCGTCTCAGGGGCTAGCAATCAGCCCCAGCATTTT. V is TRBV29-1 and J is TRBJ1-5; D possibly corresponds to TRBD1 (6 bases). The CDR3 has 13 residues. Trimming removed 6 bases at V and 0 bases at J, with 9 bases between. Germline CDR1 and CDR2: SQVTM and ANQGSEA.

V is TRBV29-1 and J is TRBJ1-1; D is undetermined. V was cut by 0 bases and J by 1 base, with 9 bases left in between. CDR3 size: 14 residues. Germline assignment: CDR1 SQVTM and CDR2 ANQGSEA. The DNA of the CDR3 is TGCAGCGTTGAAGAGCGGCGGTCGAACACTGAAGCTTTCTTT. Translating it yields CSVEERRSNTEAFF.

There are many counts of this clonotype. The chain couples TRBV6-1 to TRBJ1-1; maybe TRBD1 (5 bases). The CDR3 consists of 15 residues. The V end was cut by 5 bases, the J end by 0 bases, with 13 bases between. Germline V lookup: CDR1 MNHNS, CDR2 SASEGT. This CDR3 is CASSMTETMNTEAFF. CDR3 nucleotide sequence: TGTGCCAGCAGTATGACAGAAACCATGAACACTGAAGCTTTCTTT.

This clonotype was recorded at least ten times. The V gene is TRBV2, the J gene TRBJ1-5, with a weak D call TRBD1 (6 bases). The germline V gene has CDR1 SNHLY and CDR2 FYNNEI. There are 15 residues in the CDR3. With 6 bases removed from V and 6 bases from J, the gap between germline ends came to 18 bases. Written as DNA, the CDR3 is TGTGCCAGCAGAGCCCAACAGGGTCTGGGTCAGCCCCAGCATTTT. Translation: CASRAQQGLGQPQHF.

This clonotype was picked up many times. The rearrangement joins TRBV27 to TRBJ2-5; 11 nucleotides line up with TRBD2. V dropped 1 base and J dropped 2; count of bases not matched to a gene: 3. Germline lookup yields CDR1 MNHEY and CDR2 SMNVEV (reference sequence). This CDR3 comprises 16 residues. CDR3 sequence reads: CASSLWASGGQETQYF. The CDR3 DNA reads TGTGCCAGCAGTTTATGGGCTAGCGGGGGGCAAGAGACCCAGTACTTC.